A single sample is the source of the 9 T cell receptor beta chains below, sequenced in a study of blood T cell repertoires in COVID-19. Generated by immunoSEQ multiplex PCR, the TCRdb table keeps only in-frame clones and is missing some. The sample contains some 45,000 clones, 70% to 85% of which appear only once. The sequencing sample was made of peripheral blood. All receptors come from a man aged 55 to 69 with acute or convalescent COVID-19.

The chain employs TRBV6-2 or TRBV6-3 and TRBJ1-5, with a possible D match to TRBD1 (6 bases). Germline assignment: CDR1 MNHEY and CDR2 SVGEGT. The V gene lost 6 bases and the J gene lost 2 bases, with 14 bases spanning the gap. This CDR3 is built from 15 residues. This chain's CDR3 is CASSPRGLGNQPQHF. The CDR3 DNA is TGTGCCAGCAGCCCGAGGGGGTTGGGCAATCAGCCCCAGCATTTT.

The rearrangement links TRBV7-2 to TRBJ2-1, with 11 bases lining up with TRBD1. The ends lost 1 base at V and 12 bases at J; junction bases unmatched: 11. The CDR3 covers 16 residues. Germline V gene sequence: CDR1 SGHTA, CDR2 FQGNSA. The DNA for the CDR3 is TGTGCCAGCAGCTTAGTCCCGGATCAGGACAGGGGGCTGCAGTTCTTC. Its translation is CASSLVPDQDRGLQFF.

The V gene is TRBV5-4, the J gene TRBJ1-3; 9 positions match TRBD1. This CDR3 has 15 amino acids. J was trimmed by 2 bases and V by 4 bases; bases with no gene match: 4. The V gene's germline CDR1 is SGHNT and CDR2 YYREEE (reference sequence). The CDR3 sequence is CASSNRQGAGNTIYF. CDR3 DNA: TGTGCCAGCAGCAACCGACAGGGGGCTGGAAACACCATATATTTT.

The CDR3 here is CASSHTDNLNQPQHF. CDR3 nucleotides: TGCGCCAGCAGCCATACCGACAACCTCAATCAGCCCCAGCATTTT. The J gene is TRBJ1-5, the V gene TRBV4-1; D is uncertain. V was cut by 3 bases and J by 3 bases, with 12 bases left in between. CDR1 MGHRA and CDR2 YSYEKL come from the germline V gene. CDR3 length: 15 amino acids.

The chain couples TRBV6-2 or TRBV6-3 to TRBJ2-5; 10 bases align to TRBD2. Germline V gene data show CDR1 as MNHEY and CDR2 as SVGEGT. This CDR3 has 17 amino acids. With V trimmed by 4 bases and J by 4 bases, 12 bases remained unmatched. The CDR3 coding sequence is TGTGCCAGCAGTTTAGGCAGCGGGGGGGCCCTAACAGAGACCCAGTACTTC. This encodes CASSLGSGGALTETQYF.

V usage is TRBV12-3 or TRBV12-4 and J usage is TRBJ1-6; 7 bases fit TRBD1. This CDR3 spans 13 amino acids. With V trimmed by 6 bases and J by 5 bases, 1 base remained unmatched. Here the CDR3 reads CASRDRDNSPLHF. The CDR3 coding sequence is TGTGCCAGCAGAGACAGGGATAATTCACCCCTCCACTTT.

This clone was detected a few times. The genes are TRBV6-5 and TRBJ1-3; no firm D call. CDR1 is MNHEY, CDR2 SVGAGI, per germline. This CDR3 comprises 15 residues. Trimming stripped 6 bases from V and 0 bases from J, with 12 bases between. Written as DNA, the CDR3 is TGTGCCAGCAGATCCCAAATCGGCTCTGGAAACACCATATATTTT. It translates to CASRSQIGSGNTIYF.

The V gene is TRBV19, the J gene TRBJ1-4, with 9 nucleotides matching TRBD1. V was clipped by 7 bases and J by 8 bases; unmatched bases: 5. The CDR3 spans 13 residues. CDR1 and CDR2 from the germline V gene are LNHDA and SQIVND (reference sequence). CDR3 protein: CASKWTGDEKLFF. CDR3 DNA sequence: TGTGCCAGTAAGTGGACAGGGGACGAAAAACTGTTTTTT. The whole variable domain, filled in from reference TRBV19 and TRBJ1-4, reads DGGITQSPKYLFRKEGQNVTLSCEQNLNHDAMYWYRQDPGQGLRLIYYSQIVNDFQKGDIAEGYSVSREKKESFPLTVTSAQKNPTAFYLCASKWTGDEKLFFGSGTQLSVL.

The genes are TRBV10-3 and TRBJ1-3; 10 bases match TRBD1. The V segment lost 6 bases and the J segment 0 bases; nucleotides outside the gene matches: 5. This CDR3 is 16 amino acids long. Germline CDR1 reads ENHRY; CDR2 reads SYGVKD. CDR3 DNA sequence: TGTGCCATCAGCGGACAGGGGGTGAGCTCTGGAAACACCATATATTTT. It yields the protein CAISGQGVSSGNTIYF.